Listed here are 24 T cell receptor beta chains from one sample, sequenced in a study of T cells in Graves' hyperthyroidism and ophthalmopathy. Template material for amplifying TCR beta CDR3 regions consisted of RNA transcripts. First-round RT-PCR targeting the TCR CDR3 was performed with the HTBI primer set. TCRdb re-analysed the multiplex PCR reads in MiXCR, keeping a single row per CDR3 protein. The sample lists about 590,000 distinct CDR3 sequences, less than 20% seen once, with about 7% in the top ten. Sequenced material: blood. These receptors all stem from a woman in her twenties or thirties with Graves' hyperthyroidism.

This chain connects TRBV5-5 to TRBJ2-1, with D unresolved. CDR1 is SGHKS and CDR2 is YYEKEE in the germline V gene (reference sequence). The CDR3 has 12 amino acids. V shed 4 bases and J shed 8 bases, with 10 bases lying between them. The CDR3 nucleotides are TGTGCCAGCAGCCGGTCCGAGGATGAGCAGTTCTTC. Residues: CASSRSEDEQFF.

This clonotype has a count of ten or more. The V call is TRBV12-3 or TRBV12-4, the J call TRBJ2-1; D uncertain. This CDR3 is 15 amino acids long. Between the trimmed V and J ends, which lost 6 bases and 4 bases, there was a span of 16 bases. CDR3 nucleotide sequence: TGTGCCAGCAGCCCCCAGGCAGGTGGATACAATGAGCAGTTCTTC. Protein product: CASSPQAGGYNEQFF.

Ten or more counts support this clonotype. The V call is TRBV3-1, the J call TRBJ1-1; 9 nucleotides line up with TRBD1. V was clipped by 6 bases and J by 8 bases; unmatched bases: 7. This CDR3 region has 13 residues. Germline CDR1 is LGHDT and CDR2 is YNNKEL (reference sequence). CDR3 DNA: TGTGCCAGCAGGGGACCGGGACAGGGAGAAGCTTTCTTT. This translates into CASRGPGQGEAFF. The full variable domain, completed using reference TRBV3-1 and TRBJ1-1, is DTAVSQTPKYLVTQMGNDKSIKCEQNLGHDTMYWYKQDSKKFLKIMFSYNNKELIINETVPNRFSPKSPDKAHLNLHINSLELGDSAVYFCASRGPGQGEAFFGQGTRLTVV.

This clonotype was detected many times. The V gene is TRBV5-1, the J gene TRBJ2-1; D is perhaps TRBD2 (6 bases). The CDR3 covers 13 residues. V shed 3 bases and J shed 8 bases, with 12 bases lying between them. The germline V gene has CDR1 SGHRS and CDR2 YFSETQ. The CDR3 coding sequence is TGCGCCAGCAGCTCGGCTAGGAGGGATGAGCAGTTCTTC. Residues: CASSSARRDEQFF. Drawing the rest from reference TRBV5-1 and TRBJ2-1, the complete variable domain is KAGVTQTPRYLIKTRGQQVTLSCSPISGHRSVSWYQQTPGQGLQFLFEYFSETQRNKGNFPGRFSGRQFSNSRSEMNVSTLELGDSALYLCASSSARRDEQFFGPGTRLTVL.

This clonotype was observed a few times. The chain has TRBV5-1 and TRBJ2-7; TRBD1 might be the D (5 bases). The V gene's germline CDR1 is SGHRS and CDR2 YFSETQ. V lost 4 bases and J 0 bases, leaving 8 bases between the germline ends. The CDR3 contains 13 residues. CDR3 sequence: CASSHDSSYEQYF. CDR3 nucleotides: TGCGCCAGCAGCCATGACAGCTCCTACGAGCAGTACTTC. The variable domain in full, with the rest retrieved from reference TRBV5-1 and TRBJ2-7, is KAGVTQTPRYLIKTRGQQVTLSCSPISGHRSVSWYQQTPGQGLQFLFEYFSETQRNKGNFPGRFSGRQFSNSRSEMNVSTLELGDSALYLCASSHDSSYEQYFGPGTRLTVT.

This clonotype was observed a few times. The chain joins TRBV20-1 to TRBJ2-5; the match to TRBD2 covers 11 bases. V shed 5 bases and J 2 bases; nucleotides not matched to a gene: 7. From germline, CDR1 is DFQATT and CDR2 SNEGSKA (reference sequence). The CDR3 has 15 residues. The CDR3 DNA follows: TGCAGTGCTGGAACGGGACTAGCGGCACAAGAGACCCAGTACTTC. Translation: CSAGTGLAAQETQYF.

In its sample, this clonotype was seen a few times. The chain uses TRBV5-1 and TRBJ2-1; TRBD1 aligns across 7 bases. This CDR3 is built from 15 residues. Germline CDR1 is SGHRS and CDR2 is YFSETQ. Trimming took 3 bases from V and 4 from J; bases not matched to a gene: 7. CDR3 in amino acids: CASSSFGTVYNEQFF. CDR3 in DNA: TGCGCCAGCAGCTCCTTCGGGACAGTATACAATGAGCAGTTCTTC.

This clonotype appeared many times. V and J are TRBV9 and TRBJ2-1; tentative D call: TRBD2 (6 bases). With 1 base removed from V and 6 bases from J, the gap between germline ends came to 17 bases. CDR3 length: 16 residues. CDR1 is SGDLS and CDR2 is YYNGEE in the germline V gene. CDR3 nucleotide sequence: TGTGCCAGCAGCGTATCGCCGGGAGTGAGTGTCAATGAGCAGTTCTTC. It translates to CASSVSPGVSVNEQFF.

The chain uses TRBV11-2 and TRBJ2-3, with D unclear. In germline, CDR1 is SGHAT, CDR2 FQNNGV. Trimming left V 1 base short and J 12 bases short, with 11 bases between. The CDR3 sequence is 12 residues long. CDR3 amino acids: CASSLVPESQYF. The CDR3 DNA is TGTGCCAGCAGCTTAGTGCCGGAATCCCAGTATTTT. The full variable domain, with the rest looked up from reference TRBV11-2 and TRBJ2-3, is EAGVAQSPRYKIIEKRQSVAFWCNPISGHATLYWYQQILGQGPKLLIQFQNNGVVDDSQLPKDRFSAERLKGVDSTLKIQPAKLEDSAVYLCASSLVPESQYFGPGTRLTVL.

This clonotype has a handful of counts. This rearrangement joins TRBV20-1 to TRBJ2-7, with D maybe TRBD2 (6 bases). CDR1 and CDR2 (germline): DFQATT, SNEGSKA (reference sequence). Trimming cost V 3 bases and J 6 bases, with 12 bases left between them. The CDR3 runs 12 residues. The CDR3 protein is CSARDVGGEQYF. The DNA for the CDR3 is TGCAGTGCTAGGGATGTGGGAGGCGAGCAGTACTTC.

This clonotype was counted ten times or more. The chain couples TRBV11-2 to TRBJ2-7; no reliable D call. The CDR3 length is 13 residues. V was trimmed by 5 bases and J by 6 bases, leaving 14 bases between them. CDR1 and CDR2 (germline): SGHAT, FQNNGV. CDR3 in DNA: TGTGCCAGCAGCGAAGTGGTAGCCGCCGAGCAGTACTTC. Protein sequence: CASSEVVAAEQYF.

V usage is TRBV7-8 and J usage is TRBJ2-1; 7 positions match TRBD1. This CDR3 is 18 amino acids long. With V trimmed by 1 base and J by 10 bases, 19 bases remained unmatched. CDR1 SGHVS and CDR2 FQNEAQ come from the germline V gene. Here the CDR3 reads CASSLVMFRGGRPGEQFF. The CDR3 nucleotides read TGTGCCAGCAGCTTAGTTATGTTTCGAGGGGGCAGGCCGGGGGAGCAGTTCTTC.

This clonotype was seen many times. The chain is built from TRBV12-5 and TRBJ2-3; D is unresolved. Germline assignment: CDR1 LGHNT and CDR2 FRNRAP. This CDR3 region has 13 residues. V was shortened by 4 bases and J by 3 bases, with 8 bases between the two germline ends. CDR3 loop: CASGYGVTDTQYF. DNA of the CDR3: TGTGCTAGTGGTTATGGGGTGACAGATACGCAGTATTTT.

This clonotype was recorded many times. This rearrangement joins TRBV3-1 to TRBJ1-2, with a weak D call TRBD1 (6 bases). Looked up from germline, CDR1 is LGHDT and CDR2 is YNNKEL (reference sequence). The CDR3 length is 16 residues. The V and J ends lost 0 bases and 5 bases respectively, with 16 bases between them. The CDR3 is CASSQDRNGQPYGYTF. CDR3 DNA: TGTGCCAGCAGCCAAGATCGGAACGGACAGCCTTATGGCTACACCTTC.

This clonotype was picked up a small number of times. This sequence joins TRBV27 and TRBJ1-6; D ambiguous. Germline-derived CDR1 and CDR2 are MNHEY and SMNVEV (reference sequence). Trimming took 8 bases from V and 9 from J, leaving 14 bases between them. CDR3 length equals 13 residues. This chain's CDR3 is CASGDHLASPLHF. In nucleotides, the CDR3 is TGTGCCAGCGGCGACCACCTCGCTTCACCCCTCCACTTT.

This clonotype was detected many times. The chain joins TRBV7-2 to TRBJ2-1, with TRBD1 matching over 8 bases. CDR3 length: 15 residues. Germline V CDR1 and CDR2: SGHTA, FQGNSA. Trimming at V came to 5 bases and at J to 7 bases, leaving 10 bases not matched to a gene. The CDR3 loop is CASSSNGQGRNEQFF. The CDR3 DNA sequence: TGTGCCAGCAGCAGCAACGGACAGGGTAGGAATGAGCAGTTCTTC.

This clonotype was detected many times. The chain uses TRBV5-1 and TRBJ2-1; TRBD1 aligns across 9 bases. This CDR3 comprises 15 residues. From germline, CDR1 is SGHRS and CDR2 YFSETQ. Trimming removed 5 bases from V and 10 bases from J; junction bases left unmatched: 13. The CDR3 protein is CASRPGQGMPREQFF. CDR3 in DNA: TGCGCCAGCAGACCTGGACAGGGGATGCCCAGGGAGCAGTTCTTC.

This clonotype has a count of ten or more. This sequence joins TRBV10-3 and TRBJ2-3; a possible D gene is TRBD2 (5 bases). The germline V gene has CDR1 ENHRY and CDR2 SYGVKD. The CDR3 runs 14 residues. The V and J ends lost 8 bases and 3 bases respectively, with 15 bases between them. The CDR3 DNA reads TGTGCCATCGCGGGCAGTCCGGAGACAGATACGCAGTATTTT. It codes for CAIAGSPETDTQYF.

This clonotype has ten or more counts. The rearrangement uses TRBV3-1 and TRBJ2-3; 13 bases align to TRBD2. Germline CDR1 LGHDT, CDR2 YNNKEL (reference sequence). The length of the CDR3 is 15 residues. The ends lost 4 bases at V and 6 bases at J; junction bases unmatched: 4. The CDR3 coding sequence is TGTGCCAGCAGCCGGGGACTAGCGGGATCCGATACGCAGTATTTT. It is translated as CASSRGLAGSDTQYF.

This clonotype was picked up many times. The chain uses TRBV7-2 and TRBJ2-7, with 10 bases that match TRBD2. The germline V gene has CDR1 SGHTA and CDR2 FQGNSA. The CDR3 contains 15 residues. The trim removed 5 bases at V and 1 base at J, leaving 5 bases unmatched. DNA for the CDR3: TGTGCCAGCAGCCCCCCGGGACTAGCGTCCTACGAGCAGTACTTC. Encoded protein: CASSPPGLASYEQYF.

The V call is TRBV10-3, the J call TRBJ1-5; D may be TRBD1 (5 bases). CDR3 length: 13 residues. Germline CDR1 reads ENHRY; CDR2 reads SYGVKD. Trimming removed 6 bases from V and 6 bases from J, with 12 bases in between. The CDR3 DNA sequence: TGTGCCATCAGGGGAAAGCAGGGTCAGCCCCAGCATTTT. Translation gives CAIRGKQGQPQHF.

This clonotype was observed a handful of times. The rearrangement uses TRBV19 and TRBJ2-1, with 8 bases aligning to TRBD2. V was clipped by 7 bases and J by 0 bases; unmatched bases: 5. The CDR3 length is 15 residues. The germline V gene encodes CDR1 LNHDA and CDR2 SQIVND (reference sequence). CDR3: CASTLAGPSYNEQFF. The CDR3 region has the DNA TGTGCCAGTACCCTAGCGGGCCCCTCCTACAATGAGCAGTTCTTC. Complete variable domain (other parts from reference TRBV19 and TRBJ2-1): DGGITQSPKYLFRKEGQNVTLSCEQNLNHDAMYWYRQDPGQGLRLIYYSQIVNDFQKGDIAEGYSVSREKKESFPLTVTSAQKNPTAFYLCASTLAGPSYNEQFFGPGTRLTVL.

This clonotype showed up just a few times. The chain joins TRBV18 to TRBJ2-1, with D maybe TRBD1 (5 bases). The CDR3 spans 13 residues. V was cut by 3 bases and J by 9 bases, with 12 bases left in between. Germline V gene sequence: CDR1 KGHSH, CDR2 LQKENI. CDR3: CASSPDTLGEQFF. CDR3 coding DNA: TGTGCCAGCTCACCGGACACATTGGGTGAGCAGTTCTTC. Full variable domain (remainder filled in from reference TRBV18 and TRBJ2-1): NAGVMQNPRHLVRRRGQEARLRCSPMKGHSHVYWYRQLPEEGLKFMVYLQKENIIDESGMPKERFSAEFPKEGPSILRIQQVVRGDSAAYFCASSPDTLGEQFFGPGTRLTVL.

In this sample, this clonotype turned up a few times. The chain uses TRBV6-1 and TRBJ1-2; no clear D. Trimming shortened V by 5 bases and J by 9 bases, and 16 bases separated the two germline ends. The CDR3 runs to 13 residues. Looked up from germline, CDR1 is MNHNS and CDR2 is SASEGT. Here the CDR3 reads CASSPRPTTSYTF. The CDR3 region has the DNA TGTGCCAGCAGTCCACGGCCGACAACGAGCTACACCTTC.